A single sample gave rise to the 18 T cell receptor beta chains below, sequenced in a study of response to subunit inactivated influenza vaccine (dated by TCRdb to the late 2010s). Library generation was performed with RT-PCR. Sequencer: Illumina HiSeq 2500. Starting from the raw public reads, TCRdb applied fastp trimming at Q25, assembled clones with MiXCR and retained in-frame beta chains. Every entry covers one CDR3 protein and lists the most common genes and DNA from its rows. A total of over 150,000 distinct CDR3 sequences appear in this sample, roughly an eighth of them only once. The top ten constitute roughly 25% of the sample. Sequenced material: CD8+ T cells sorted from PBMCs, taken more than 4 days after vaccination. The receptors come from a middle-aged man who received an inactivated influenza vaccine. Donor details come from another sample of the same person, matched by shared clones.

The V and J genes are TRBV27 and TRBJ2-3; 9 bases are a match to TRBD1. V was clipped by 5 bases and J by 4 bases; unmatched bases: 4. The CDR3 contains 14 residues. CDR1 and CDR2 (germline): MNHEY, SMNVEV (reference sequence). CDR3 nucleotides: TGTGCCAGCAGTACAGGGGGCGGCGCAGATACGCAGTATTTT. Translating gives CASSTGGGADTQYF.

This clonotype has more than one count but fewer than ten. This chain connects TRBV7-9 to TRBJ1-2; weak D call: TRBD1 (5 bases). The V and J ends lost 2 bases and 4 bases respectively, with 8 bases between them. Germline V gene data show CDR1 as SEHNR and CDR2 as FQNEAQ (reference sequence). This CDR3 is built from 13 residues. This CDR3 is CASSLTGLYGYTF. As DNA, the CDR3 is TGTGCCAGCAGCTTAACAGGACTCTATGGCTACACCTTC.

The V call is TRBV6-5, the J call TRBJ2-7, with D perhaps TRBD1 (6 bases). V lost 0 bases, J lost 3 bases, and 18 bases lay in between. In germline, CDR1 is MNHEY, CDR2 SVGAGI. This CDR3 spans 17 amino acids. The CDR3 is CASSYSRETGTYYEQYF. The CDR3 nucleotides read TGTGCCAGCAGTTACTCGAGAGAAACCGGGACATACTACGAGCAGTACTTC.

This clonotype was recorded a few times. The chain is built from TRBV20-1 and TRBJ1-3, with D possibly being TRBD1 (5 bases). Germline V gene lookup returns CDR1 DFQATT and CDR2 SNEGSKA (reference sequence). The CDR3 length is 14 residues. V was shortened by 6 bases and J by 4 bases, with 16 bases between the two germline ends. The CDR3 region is CSAGPTEAGNTIYF. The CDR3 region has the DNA TGCAGTGCGGGACCTACGGAAGCGGGAAACACCATATATTTT.

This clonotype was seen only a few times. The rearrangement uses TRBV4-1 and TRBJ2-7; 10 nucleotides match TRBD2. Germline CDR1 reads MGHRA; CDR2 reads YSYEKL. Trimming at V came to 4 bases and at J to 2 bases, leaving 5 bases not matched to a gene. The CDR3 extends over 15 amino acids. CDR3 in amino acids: CASSLLAGAPYEQYF. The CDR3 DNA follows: TGCGCCAGCAGCCTTCTAGCGGGAGCCCCCTACGAGCAGTACTTC.

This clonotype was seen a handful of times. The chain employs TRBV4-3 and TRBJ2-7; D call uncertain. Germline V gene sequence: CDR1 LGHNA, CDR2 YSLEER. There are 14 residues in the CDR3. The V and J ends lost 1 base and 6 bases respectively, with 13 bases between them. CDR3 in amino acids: CASSQGYLGFEQYF. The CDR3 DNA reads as TGCGCCAGCAGCCAAGGGTACCTAGGGTTCGAGCAGTACTTC.

The chain's CDR3 is CASSFDTEAFF. DNA for the CDR3: TGTGCCAGCAGCTTTGACACTGAAGCTTTCTTT. The V call is TRBV7-9, the J call TRBJ1-1; D is uncertain. Germline CDR1 and CDR2: SEHNR and FQNEAQ (reference sequence). This CDR3 region has 11 residues. V was shortened by 3 bases and J by 3 bases, with 2 bases between the two germline ends.

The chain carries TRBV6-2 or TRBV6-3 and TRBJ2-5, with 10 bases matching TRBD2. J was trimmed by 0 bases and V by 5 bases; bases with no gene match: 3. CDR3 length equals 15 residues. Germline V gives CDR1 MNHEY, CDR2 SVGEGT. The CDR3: CASSGLAEDQETQYF. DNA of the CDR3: TGTGCCAGCAGTGGACTAGCGGAGGACCAAGAGACCCAGTACTTC.

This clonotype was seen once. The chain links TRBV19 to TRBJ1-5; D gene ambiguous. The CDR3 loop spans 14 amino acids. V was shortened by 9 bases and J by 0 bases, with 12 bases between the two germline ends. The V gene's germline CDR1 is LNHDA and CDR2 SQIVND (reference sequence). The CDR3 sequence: CASRPVNSNQPQHF. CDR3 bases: TGTGCCAGCCGGCCCGTAAATAGCAATCAGCCCCAGCATTTT.

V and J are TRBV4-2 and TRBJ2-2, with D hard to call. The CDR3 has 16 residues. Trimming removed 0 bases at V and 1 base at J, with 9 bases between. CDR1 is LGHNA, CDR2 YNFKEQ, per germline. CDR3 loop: CASSQEQGLNTGELFF. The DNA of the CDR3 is TGTGCCAGCAGCCAAGAACAAGGGTTGAACACCGGGGAGCTGTTTTTT.

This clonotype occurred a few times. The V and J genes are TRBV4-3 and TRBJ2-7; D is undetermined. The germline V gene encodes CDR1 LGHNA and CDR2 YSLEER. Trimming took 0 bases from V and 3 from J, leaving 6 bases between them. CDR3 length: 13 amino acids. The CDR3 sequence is CASSQEAFYEQYF. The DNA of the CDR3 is TGCGCCAGCAGCCAAGAAGCATTCTACGAGCAGTACTTC.

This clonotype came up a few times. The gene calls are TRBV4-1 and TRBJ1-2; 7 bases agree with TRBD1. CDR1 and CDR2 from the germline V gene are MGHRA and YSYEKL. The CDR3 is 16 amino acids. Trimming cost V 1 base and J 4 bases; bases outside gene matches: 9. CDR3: CASSQGGVRGTYGYTF. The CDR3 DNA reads TGCGCCAGCAGCCAAGGTGGGGTCAGGGGGACCTATGGCTACACCTTC.

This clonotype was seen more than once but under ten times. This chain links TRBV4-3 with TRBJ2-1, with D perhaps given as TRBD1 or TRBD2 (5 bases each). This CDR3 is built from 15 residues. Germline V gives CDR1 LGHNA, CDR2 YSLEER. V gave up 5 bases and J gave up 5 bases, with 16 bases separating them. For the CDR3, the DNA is TGCGCCAGCAGCACGATGGGGGATCAGGACAATGAGCAGTTCTTC. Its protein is CASSTMGDQDNEQFF.

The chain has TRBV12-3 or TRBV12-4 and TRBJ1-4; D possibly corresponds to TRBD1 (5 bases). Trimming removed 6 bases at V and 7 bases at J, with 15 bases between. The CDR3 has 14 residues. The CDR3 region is CASSPQVGGEKLFF. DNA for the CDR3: TGTGCCAGCAGCCCACAGGTTGGAGGTGAAAAACTGTTTTTT.

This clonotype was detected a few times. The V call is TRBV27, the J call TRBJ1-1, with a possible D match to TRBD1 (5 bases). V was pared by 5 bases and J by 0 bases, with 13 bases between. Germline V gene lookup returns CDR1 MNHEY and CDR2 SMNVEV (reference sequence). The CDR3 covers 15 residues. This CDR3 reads CASSEVGRLNTEAFF. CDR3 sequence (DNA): TGTGCCAGCAGTGAGGTGGGGCGGTTGAACACTGAAGCTTTCTTT.

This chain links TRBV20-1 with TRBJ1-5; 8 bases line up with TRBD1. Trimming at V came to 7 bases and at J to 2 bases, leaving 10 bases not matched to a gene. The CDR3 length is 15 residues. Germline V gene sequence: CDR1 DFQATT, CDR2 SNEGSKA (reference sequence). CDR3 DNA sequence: TGCAGTGGACGCCGGACAGGGATGGGCAATCAGCCCCAGCATTTT. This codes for CSGRRTGMGNQPQHF.

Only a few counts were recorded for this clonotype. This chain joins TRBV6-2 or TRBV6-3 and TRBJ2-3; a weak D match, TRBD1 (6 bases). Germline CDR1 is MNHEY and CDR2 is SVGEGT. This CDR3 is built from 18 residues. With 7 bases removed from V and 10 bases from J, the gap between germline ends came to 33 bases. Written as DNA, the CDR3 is TGTGCCAGCACCGAACGAATTGGGGCCCTCGGGACAACCATTCCGCAGTATTTT. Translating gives CASTERIGALGTTIPQYF.

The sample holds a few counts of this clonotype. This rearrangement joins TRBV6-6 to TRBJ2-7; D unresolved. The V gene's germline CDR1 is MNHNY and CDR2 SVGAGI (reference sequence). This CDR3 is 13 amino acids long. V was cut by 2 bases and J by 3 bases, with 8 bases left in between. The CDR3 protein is CASSYPGLYEQYF. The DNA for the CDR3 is TGTGCCAGCAGTTACCCGGGTCTCTACGAGCAGTACTTC.